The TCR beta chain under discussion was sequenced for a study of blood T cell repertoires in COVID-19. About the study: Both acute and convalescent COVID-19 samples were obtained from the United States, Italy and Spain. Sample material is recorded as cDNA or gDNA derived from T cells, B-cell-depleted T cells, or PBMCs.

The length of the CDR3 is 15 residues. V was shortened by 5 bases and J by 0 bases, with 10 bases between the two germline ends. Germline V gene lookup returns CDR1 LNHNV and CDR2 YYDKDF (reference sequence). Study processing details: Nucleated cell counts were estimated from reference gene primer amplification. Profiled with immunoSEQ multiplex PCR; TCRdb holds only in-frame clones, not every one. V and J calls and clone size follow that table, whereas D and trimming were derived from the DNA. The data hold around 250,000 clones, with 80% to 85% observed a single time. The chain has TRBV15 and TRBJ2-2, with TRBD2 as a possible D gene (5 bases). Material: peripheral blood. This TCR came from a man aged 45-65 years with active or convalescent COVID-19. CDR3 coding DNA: TGTGCCACCAGCTCCCGAGGGACGAACACCGGGGAGCTGTTTTTT. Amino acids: CATSSRGTNTGELFF.